This T cell receptor beta chain is from a study of blood T cell repertoires in COVID-19. Study background: Whether acute or convalescent, the COVID-19 samples came from the United States, Italy and Spain. PBMCs, B-cell-depleted T cells, or T cells were the source of the cDNA or gDNA that made up the material.

Authors' methods: From reference gene primer amplification, estimates of nucleated cell counts were derived. Assay: immunoSEQ multiplex PCR; the TCRdb copy retains only in-frame clones and omits some. V, J and clone size are those of that table, while D and trimming were read from the DNA. The data contain about 81,000 clones, 91% of them singletons. Trimming removed 3 bases at V and 3 bases at J, with 18 bases between. The CDR3 has 16 amino acids. The V gene's germline CDR1 is KGHSH and CDR2 LQKENI. The J gene is TRBJ2-7, the V gene TRBV18; TRBD2 is a possible D gene (6 bases). The source of this sequence is a woman between 50 and 59 years old in a cohort sampled during active COVID-19. Sequencing was carried out using peripheral blood. The CDR3 here is CASSPTGVGLDYEQYF. The CDR3 coding sequence is TGTGCCAGCTCACCGACGGGAGTAGGTCTGGACTACGAGCAGTACTTC.